Listed here are 9 T cell receptor beta chains from one sample, sequenced in a study of identical twins. TCRdb re-called the 5' RACE reads with MiXCR, one entry per CDR3 protein. The repertoire holds hundreds of thousands of distinct CDR3 sequences, with roughly 26% as singletons. This same sample was also part of a study on T cells expressing NK-cell markers.

Input material: CD4+ T cells sorted from blood. The receptors here all came from a woman aged 18-29 years in good health.

The rearrangement links TRBV20-1 to TRBJ2-3; no firm D call. Germline V gene sequence: CDR1 DFQATT, CDR2 SNEGSKA (reference sequence). The CDR3 runs 12 residues. The V gene lost 0 bases and the J gene lost 8 bases, with 9 bases spanning the gap. The CDR3: CSARDLALTQYF. DNA for the CDR3: TGCAGTGCTAGAGATCTCGCGCTTACGCAGTATTTT.

The rearrangement joins TRBV7-2 to TRBJ2-3; D may correspond to TRBD1 or TRBD2 (5 bases each). Trimming removed 5 bases from V and 7 bases from J, with 13 bases in between. The CDR3 runs to 13 residues. Germline lookup yields CDR1 SGHTA and CDR2 FQGNSA. For the CDR3, the DNA is TGTGCCAGCAGCCTACCCGGGGCGTATACGCAGTATTTT. Its protein is CASSLPGAYTQYF. Full variable domain (remainder filled in from reference TRBV7-2 and TRBJ2-3): GAGVSQSPSNKVTEKGKDVELRCDPISGHTALYWYRQSLGQGLEFLIYFQGNSAPDKSGLPSDRFSAERTGGSVSTLTIQRTQQEDSAVYLCASSLPGAYTQYFGPGTRLTVL.

The J gene is TRBJ2-3, the V gene TRBV12-3 or TRBV12-4; 9 bases map to TRBD2. The CDR3 contains 15 residues. V dropped 6 bases and J dropped 1; count of bases not matched to a gene: 5. DNA for the CDR3: TGTGCCAGCAGCTCCCCTAGCGGGGGCACAGATACGCAGTATTTT. Amino acids: CASSSPSGGTDTQYF.

The chain employs TRBV6-5 and TRBJ2-7, with D possibly TRBD1 on 6 matching bases. Germline V gene data show CDR1 as MNHEY and CDR2 as SVGAGI. The V end was cut by 10 bases, the J end by 3 bases, with 13 bases between. This CDR3 is 12 amino acids long. CDR3 loop: CATRDTYYEQYF. The DNA for the CDR3 is TGTGCCACTCGGGACACTTACTACGAGCAGTACTTC.

The V gene is TRBV29-1, the J gene TRBJ2-1; maybe TRBD2 (6 bases). V was shortened by 7 bases and J by 0 bases, with 10 bases between the two germline ends. The CDR3 runs 13 residues. Germline V gene lookup returns CDR1 SQVTM and CDR2 ANQGSEA. The CDR3 here is CSAAEGSYNEQFF. CDR3 nucleotide sequence: TGCAGCGCTGCGGAGGGCTCCTACAATGAGCAGTTCTTC.

A few counts support this clonotype. The chain joins TRBV29-1 to TRBJ2-1; 14 bases agree with TRBD2. This CDR3 spans 16 amino acids. CDR1 and CDR2 from the germline V gene are SQVTM and ANQGSEA. V lost 7 bases to trimming and J lost 1 base; unmatched junction nucleotides: 6. The DNA of the CDR3 is TGCAGCGCCCGGACTAGCGGGAGGACTTCCTACAATGAGCAGTTCTTC. This sequence encodes CSARTSGRTSYNEQFF.

The chain is built from TRBV6-4 and TRBJ1-1; TRBD1 aligns across 7 bases. This CDR3 spans 14 amino acids. From germline, CDR1 is MRHNA and CDR2 SNTAGT. The V and J ends lost 6 bases and 5 bases, in that order; junction bases with no gene match: 9. CDR3 in DNA: TGTGCCAGCAGCCCAGAGGGCAGGGGGACTGAAGCTTTCTTT. Its translation: CASSPEGRGTEAFF.

This clonotype appeared a few times. This chain connects TRBV10-3 to TRBJ2-3; TRBD1 matches at 9 bases. The CDR3 runs to 15 residues. V was clipped by 6 bases and J by 0 bases; unmatched bases: 4. Germline V CDR1 and CDR2: ENHRY, SYGVKD. The CDR3 spells CAIREGTGSTDTQYF. CDR3 bases: TGTGCCATCAGAGAAGGGACAGGGAGCACAGATACGCAGTATTTT.

At least ten counts were recorded for this clonotype. The J gene is TRBJ2-7, the V gene TRBV3-1; D call uncertain. The CDR3 is 13 residues long. Trimming left V 3 bases short and J 6 bases short, with 12 bases between. In germline, CDR1 is LGHDT, CDR2 YNNKEL (reference sequence). CDR3 in amino acids: CASSQGEVGEQYF. The DNA of the CDR3 is TGTGCCAGCAGCCAGGGCGAGGTCGGCGAGCAGTACTTC.